This T cell receptor beta chain is from a study of response to subunit inactivated influenza vaccine. Germline V CDR1 and CDR2: SGHRS, YFSETQ. V lost 4 bases, J lost 0 bases, and 14 bases lay in between. The CDR3 runs to 17 residues. Via MiXCR, TCRdb re-called the RT-PCR reads, giving one row per CDR3 protein. This table has a few hundred thousand distinct CDR3 sequences, less than 25% appearing once. This clonotype was observed a single time. The receptor comes from a man aged 45-69 years who received an inactivated influenza vaccine. Source: PBMCs from blood, taken 21 months after vaccination. V and J are TRBV5-1 and TRBJ2-6; D ambiguous. The CDR3 region is CASSISPSVSGANVLTF. The CDR3 DNA reads as TGCGCCAGCAGCATTTCCCCCTCCGTCTCTGGGGCCAACGTCCTGACTTTC.